The 22 T cell receptor beta chains below come from one sample, sequenced in a study of blood T cell repertoires in COVID-19. Only in-frame clones appear in the TCRdb table, and some are missing; sequencing was by immunoSEQ multiplex PCR. The table lists around 95,000 clones, around 85% of them singletons, with 9.5% to 15% in the top ten. Sequencing was performed on peripheral blood. These receptors were obtained from a human donor in a cohort sampled during active COVID-19.

The chain is built from TRBV15 and TRBJ1-4; 8 nucleotides agree with TRBD1. Germline V gives CDR1 LNHNV, CDR2 YYDKDF (reference sequence). This CDR3 is built from 15 residues. J was trimmed by 10 bases and V by 2 bases; bases with no gene match: 9. CDR3 DNA: TGTGCCACCAGCAGAAAATCAGGGGGCGAGGTAAAACTGTTTTTT. It codes for CATSRKSGGEVKLFF.

V usage is TRBV5-1 and J usage is TRBJ2-1; 8 nucleotides match TRBD2. With V trimmed by 5 bases and J by 2 bases, 9 bases remained unmatched. The germline CDR1 and CDR2 sequences are SGHRS and YFSETQ. The CDR3 totals 16 residues. The CDR3 coding sequence is TGCGCCAGCAGTCCCGGGACTAGACTTCCCTACAATGAGCAGTTCTTC. Its translation is CASSPGTRLPYNEQFF. Full variable domain (missing parts from reference TRBV5-1 and TRBJ2-1): KAGVTQTPRYLIKTRGQQVTLSCSPISGHRSVSWYQQTPGQGLQFLFEYFSETQRNKGNFPGRFSGRQFSNSRSEMNVSTLELGDSALYLCASSPGTRLPYNEQFFGPGTRLTVL.

This chain joins TRBV7-8 and TRBJ1-1, with 7 nucleotides matching TRBD1. Trimming cost V 5 bases and J 2 bases; bases outside gene matches: 5. The CDR3 runs 14 residues. Germline V gene lookup returns CDR1 SGHVS and CDR2 FQNEAQ. Here the CDR3 DNA reads TGTGCCAGCAGCCCCGGGACAGCAAACACTGAAGCTTTCTTT. This codes for CASSPGTANTEAFF.

This sequence joins TRBV5-1 and TRBJ1-1, with 8 bases fitting TRBD1. V lost 2 bases to trimming and J lost 1 base; unmatched junction nucleotides: 4. The CDR3 sequence is 15 residues long. Per germline, CDR1 SGHRS and CDR2 YFSETQ. CDR3 residues: CASSFQDRANTEAFF. The CDR3 DNA follows: TGCGCCAGCAGCTTCCAGGACAGGGCGAACACTGAAGCTTTCTTT.

CDR3 DNA sequence: TGTGCCAGCAGACGAACCGGGACAAGCACAGATACGCAGTATTTT. As protein: CASRRTGTSTDTQYF. The rearrangement links TRBV7-9 to TRBJ2-3, with D possibly being TRBD1 (6 bases). In germline, CDR1 is SEHNR, CDR2 FQNEAQ (reference sequence). There are 15 residues in the CDR3. Trimming removed 6 bases at V and 0 bases at J, with 13 bases between. Full variable domain (rest looked up from reference TRBV7-9 and TRBJ2-3): DTGVSQNPRHKITKRGQNVTFRCDPISEHNRLYWYRQTLGQGPEFLTYFQNEAQLEKSRLLSDRFSAERPKGSFSTLEIQRTEQGDSAMYLCASRRTGTSTDTQYFGPGTRLTVL.

This clone came up a few times. The J gene is TRBJ2-7, the V gene TRBV9, with 10 bases aligning to TRBD1. The length of the CDR3 is 15 residues. The V gene's germline CDR1 is SGDLS and CDR2 YYNGEE. The trim removed 0 bases at V and 5 bases at J, leaving 5 bases unmatched. The CDR3 loop reads CASSVGGTGVNEQYF. The CDR3 coding sequence is TGTGCCAGCAGCGTAGGTGGGACAGGGGTAAACGAGCAGTACTTC.

V is TRBV5-4 and J is TRBJ1-1; no clear D. The CDR3 extends over 12 amino acids. The germline gives CDR1 SGHNT, CDR2 YYREEE (reference sequence). V dropped 4 bases and J dropped 10 bases, with 14 bases sitting between them. CDR3 in amino acids: CASSPRLGVAFF. DNA of the CDR3: TGTGCCAGCAGCCCCCGCCTCGGGGTAGCTTTCTTT.

This sequence joins TRBV2 and TRBJ2-5, with TRBD2 identical over 7 bases. With 5 bases clipped from V and 3 bases from J, the junction kept 6 bases outside the gene matches. The CDR3 totals 14 residues. CDR1 and CDR2 (germline): SNHLY, FYNNEI. DNA of the CDR3: TGTGCCAGCAGTTTTAGAAGCGGGGAAGAGACCCAGTACTTC. This encodes CASSFRSGEETQYF.

This clone is a singleton in its sample. This sequence joins TRBV6-6 and TRBJ1-2; D perhaps matches TRBD1 (5 bases). Trimming took off 7 bases at V and 8 bases at J, with 14 bases between the two ends. The CDR3 has 12 residues. Germline assignment: CDR1 MNHNY and CDR2 SVGAGI (reference sequence). This CDR3 reads CASNQGLGGYTF. CDR3 nucleotides: TGTGCCAGCAACCAGGGTCTAGGAGGCTACACCTTC.

This clone showed up just a few times. This chain uses TRBV2 with TRBJ2-2, with D unresolved. Germline V gene data show CDR1 as SNHLY and CDR2 as FYNNEI. The V end lost 4 bases, the J end lost 1 base, and 7 bases lay between the germline ends. The CDR3 has 14 amino acids. This CDR3 is CASSGNLNTGELFF. The DNA for the CDR3 is TGTGCCAGCAGTGGTAACTTGAACACCGGGGAGCTGTTTTTT.

The chain is built from TRBV12-3 or TRBV12-4 and TRBJ1-1; D is uncertain. V was trimmed by 5 bases and J by 0 bases, leaving 7 bases between them. This CDR3 spans 13 amino acids. CDR3 DNA: TGTGCCAGCAGTAGACGGGTGAACACTGAAGCTTTCTTT. This sequence encodes CASSRRVNTEAFF.

V gene TRBV5-1 combines with J gene TRBJ2-2; 10 bases line up with TRBD2. The J segment lost 9 bases and the V segment lost 0 bases, leaving 11 bases of the junction unmatched. The CDR3 has 17 amino acids. Germline CDR1 is SGHRS and CDR2 is YFSETQ. This CDR3 is CASSLAASGGAVWELFF. CDR3 DNA sequence: TGCGCCAGCAGCTTGGCCGCTAGCGGGGGCGCCGTTTGGGAGCTGTTTTTT.

The chain recombines TRBV29-1 with TRBJ1-1, with D tentatively TRBD1 (5 bases). This CDR3 has 16 amino acids. Trimming cost V 3 bases and J 0 bases, with 17 bases left between them. Per the germline V gene, CDR1 is SQVTM and CDR2 is ANQGSEA. The DNA of the CDR3 is TGCAGCGTTGAGGGGCAAGCTTGGTTCATGAACACTGAAGCTTTCTTT. Translated: CSVEGQAWFMNTEAFF.

The CDR3 DNA is TGTGCCAGCAGTACTACTAGCGGGGTTAACACCGGGGAGCTGTTTTTT. This sequence encodes CASSTTSGVNTGELFF. The rearrangement joins TRBV5-6 to TRBJ2-2; TRBD2 matches 10 bases. Trimming removed 5 bases from V and 2 bases from J; junction bases left unmatched: 6. The CDR3 sequence is 16 residues long. Looked up from germline, CDR1 is SGHDT and CDR2 is YYEEEE.

The chain joins TRBV23-1 to TRBJ2-7; possibly TRBD1 for D (6 bases). TRBV23-1 is treated as an ORF (open reading frame) with a function not yet certain. This CDR3 has 14 residues. V dropped 0 bases and J dropped 9 bases, with 15 bases sitting between them. This CDR3 reads CASSQSFWGLGQYF. In DNA form, the CDR3 reads TGCGCCAGCAGTCAATCCTTTTGGGGGCTTGGGCAGTACTTC.

J is TRBJ2-6 and V is TRBV7-2; D unresolved. Germline V CDR1 and CDR2: SGHTA, FQGNSA. V shed 1 base and J shed 4 bases, with 8 bases lying between them. The CDR3 loop spans 15 amino acids. In DNA form, the CDR3 reads TGTGCCAGCAGCTTAGTCCTTTCCGGGGCCAACGTCCTGACTTTC. Residues: CASSLVLSGANVLTF.

The CDR3 is CASSPGGTGTNYGYTF. CDR3 nucleotides: TGTGCCAGCTCACCAGGGGGGACAGGGACTAACTATGGCTACACCTTC. The gene calls are TRBV18 and TRBJ1-2; the match to TRBD1 covers 9 bases. Germline lookup yields CDR1 KGHSH and CDR2 LQKENI. Trimming took 2 bases from V and 0 from J; bases not matched to a gene: 4. This CDR3 is 16 amino acids long.

The rearrangement uses TRBV20-1 and TRBJ2-1; TRBD2 matches 12 bases. CDR1 and CDR2 (germline): DFQATT, SNEGSKA (reference sequence). The CDR3 covers 14 residues. The V segment lost 3 bases and the J segment 4 bases; nucleotides outside the gene matches: 1. The CDR3 DNA follows: TGCAGTGCTAGTGGGACTAGCGGGTACAATGAGCAGTTCTTC. This encodes CSASGTSGYNEQFF.

The J gene is TRBJ1-5, the V gene TRBV7-2; a weak D match, TRBD1 (5 bases). V was trimmed by 1 base and J by 4 bases, leaving 11 bases between them. Per the germline V gene, CDR1 is SGHTA and CDR2 is FQGNSA. The CDR3 runs to 15 residues. CDR3 residues: CASSLVGGSNQPQHF. The CDR3 nucleotides are TGTGCCAGCAGCTTAGTCGGGGGGAGTAATCAGCCCCAGCATTTT. The full variable domain, with the rest looked up from reference TRBV7-2 and TRBJ1-5, is GAGVSQSPSNKVTEKGKDVELRCDPISGHTALYWYRQSLGQGLEFLIYFQGNSAPDKSGLPSDRFSAERTGGSVSTLTIQRTQQEDSAVYLCASSLVGGSNQPQHFGDGTRLSIL.

The rearrangement links TRBV11-2 to TRBJ1-1; D is possibly TRBD1 (5 bases). V lost 5 bases, J lost 1 base, and 14 bases lay in between. The CDR3 runs to 15 residues. Per the germline V gene, CDR1 is SGHAT and CDR2 is FQNNGV. The CDR3 DNA sequence: TGTGCCAGCAGCCCCCGTCTAGACAGGAACACTGAAGCTTTCTTT. It translates to CASSPRLDRNTEAFF.

The genes are TRBV5-1 and TRBJ1-1, with TRBD1 as a possible D gene (5 bases). The CDR3 is made up of 13 amino acids. Germline loops: CDR1 SGHRS, CDR2 YFSETQ. V gave up 6 bases and J gave up 0 bases, with 9 bases separating them. This chain's CDR3 is CASKRQLNTEAFF. The CDR3 bases are TGCGCCAGCAAGAGACAGCTGAACACTGAAGCTTTCTTT.

This clone was recorded only once. The DNA of the CDR3 is TGTGCCAGCAGCCCCCCGGGACCCAGGGGGTCCTGGCCCCAGCATTTT. It translates to CASSPPGPRGSWPQHF. The chain uses TRBV3-1 (or the pseudogene TRBV3-2) and TRBJ1-5; 7 bases match TRBD1. The junction had 15 bases not matched to a gene; V was cut back by 4 bases and J by 9 bases. The length of the CDR3 is 16 residues. The germline V gene has CDR1 LGHDT and CDR2 YNNKEL (reference sequence).